The clone carrying this TCR beta chain appeared a few times. Its antigen is unidentified. A J-beta primer mix and a sample-barcoded 5' primer were used in a second PCR of about 6 to 12 cycles. One entry per CDR3 protein results from TCRdb running MiXCR on the 5' RACE reads. Here the sample spans roughly 410,000 distinct CDR3 sequences, 50% to 60% being singletons. The sample comes from a study of blood T cells in healthy people across ages. The CDR3 is 15 amino acids. Germline CDR1 and CDR2: MNHEY and SMNVEV (reference sequence). V lost 2 bases and J lost 1; bases outside the gene matches: 5. Study-level points and caveats: PBMCs left unsorted prevented a conclusive naive versus antigen-experienced comparison.

What was sequenced was blood. The chain is built from TRBV27 and TRBJ2-7; 7 positions match TRBD2. The sequence derives from a man aged 55 to 70 in good health. The CDR3 is CASSLVGGESYEQYF. CDR3 in DNA: TGTGCCAGCAGTTTAGTTGGGGGGGAGTCCTACGAGCAGTACTTC.